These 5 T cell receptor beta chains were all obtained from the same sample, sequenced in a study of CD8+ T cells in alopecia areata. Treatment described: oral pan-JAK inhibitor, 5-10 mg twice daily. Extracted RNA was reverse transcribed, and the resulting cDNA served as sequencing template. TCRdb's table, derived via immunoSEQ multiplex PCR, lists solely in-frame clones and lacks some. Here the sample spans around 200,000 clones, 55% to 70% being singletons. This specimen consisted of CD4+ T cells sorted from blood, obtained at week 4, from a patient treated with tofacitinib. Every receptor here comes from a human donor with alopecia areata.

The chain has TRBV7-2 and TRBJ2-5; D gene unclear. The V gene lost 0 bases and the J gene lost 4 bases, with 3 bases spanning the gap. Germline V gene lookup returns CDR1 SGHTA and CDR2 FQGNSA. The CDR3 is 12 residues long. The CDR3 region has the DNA TGTGCCAGCAGCTTAGCGCGAGAGACCCAGTACTTC. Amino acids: CASSLARETQYF.

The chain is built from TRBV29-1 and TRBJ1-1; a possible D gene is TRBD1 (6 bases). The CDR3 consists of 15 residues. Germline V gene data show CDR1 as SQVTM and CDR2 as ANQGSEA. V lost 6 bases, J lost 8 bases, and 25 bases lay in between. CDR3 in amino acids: CSVITRGAALVEAFF. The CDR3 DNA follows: TGCAGCGTCATAACGCGGGGGGCAGCTCTTGTGGAAGCTTTCTTT.

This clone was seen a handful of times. The CDR3: CARGQGTDTQYF. CDR3 sequence (DNA): TGTGCCAGAGGGCAAGGAACAGATACGCAGTATTTT. The rearrangement uses TRBV7-9 and TRBJ2-3; D gene uncertain. Trimming left V 9 bases short and J 3 bases short, with 10 bases between. Germline assignment: CDR1 SEHNR and CDR2 FQNEAQ (reference sequence). The CDR3 loop spans 12 amino acids.

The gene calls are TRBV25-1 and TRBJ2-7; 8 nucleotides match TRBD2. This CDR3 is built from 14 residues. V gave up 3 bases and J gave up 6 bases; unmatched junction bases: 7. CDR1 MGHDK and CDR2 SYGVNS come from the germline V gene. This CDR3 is CASSDAGGPGEQYF. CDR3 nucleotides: TGTGCCAGCAGTGATGCGGGGGGCCCGGGCGAGCAGTACTTC.

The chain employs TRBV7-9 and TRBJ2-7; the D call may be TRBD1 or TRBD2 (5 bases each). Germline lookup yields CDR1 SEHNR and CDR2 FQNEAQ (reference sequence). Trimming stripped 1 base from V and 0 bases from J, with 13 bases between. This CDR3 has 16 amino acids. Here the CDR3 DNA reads TGTGCCAGCAGCTTAGTTCCGGGGCTAAGCTCCTACGAGCAGTACTTC. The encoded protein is CASSLVPGLSSYEQYF. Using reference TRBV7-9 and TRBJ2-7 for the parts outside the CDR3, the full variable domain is DTGVSQNPRHKITKRGQNVTFRCDPISEHNRLYWYRQTLGQGPEFLTYFQNEAQLEKSRLLSDRFSAERPKGSFSTLEIQRTEQGDSAMYLCASSLVPGLSSYEQYFGPGTRLTVT.